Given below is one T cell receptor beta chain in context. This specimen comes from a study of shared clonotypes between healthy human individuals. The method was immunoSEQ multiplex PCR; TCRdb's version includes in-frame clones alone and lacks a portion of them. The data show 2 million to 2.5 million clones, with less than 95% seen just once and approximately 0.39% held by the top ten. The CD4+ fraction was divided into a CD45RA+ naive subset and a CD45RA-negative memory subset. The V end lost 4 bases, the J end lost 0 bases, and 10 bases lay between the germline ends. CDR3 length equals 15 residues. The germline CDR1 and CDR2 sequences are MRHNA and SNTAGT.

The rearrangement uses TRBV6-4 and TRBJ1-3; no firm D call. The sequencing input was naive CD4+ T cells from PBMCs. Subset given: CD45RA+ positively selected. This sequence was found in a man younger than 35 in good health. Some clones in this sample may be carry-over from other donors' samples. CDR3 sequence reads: CASSVPCFSGNTIYF. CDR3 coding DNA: TGTGCCAGCAGTGTCCCGTGCTTCTCTGGAAACACCATATATTTT.